One sample yielded the 22 T cell receptor beta chains listed below, sequenced in a study of T cells in Graves' hyperthyroidism and ophthalmopathy. RNA transcripts yielded amplified TCR beta CDR3 regions. The TCR CDR3 was amplified in a first-round RT-PCR using the HTBI primer set. TCRdb independently ran MiXCR on the multiplex PCR reads; one entry per CDR3 protein. This sample has roughly 710,000 distinct CDR3 sequences, with 35% found just once. Specimen: blood. These receptors all come from a woman aged 40 to 50 with Graves' hyperthyroidism.

This sequence joins TRBV18 and TRBJ1-2; D gene uncertain. V lost 3 bases, J lost 7 bases, and 12 bases lay in between. Germline values: CDR1 KGHSH, CDR2 LQKENI. The CDR3 has 13 residues. The CDR3 DNA reads as TGTGCCAGCTCACCTACGGACTTATCTGGCTACACCTTC. Its protein product is CASSPTDLSGYTF.

The V and J genes are TRBV15 and TRBJ2-1, with 9 bases matching TRBD1. The CDR3 sequence is 14 residues long. The germline gives CDR1 LNHNV, CDR2 YYDKDF (reference sequence). V trimming: 6 bases; J trimming: 7 bases; junction bases outside the gene matches: 7. The CDR3 region is CATSYGTGFNEQFF. The CDR3, as DNA: TGTGCCACCAGTTACGGGACAGGGTTTAATGAGCAGTTCTTC.

The rearrangement joins TRBV10-2 to TRBJ1-2; TRBD1 might be the D (5 bases). Germline V gene data show CDR1 as WSHSY and CDR2 as SAAADI. This CDR3 comprises 14 residues. The germline V and J ends were trimmed by 1 base and 6 bases, with 12 bases remaining between them. The CDR3 reads CASSELLPGDGYTF. CDR3 bases: TGCGCCAGCAGTGAGTTACTGCCGGGGGATGGCTACACCTTC.

Regarding this clonotype: It may be a read error: a sequence one base away is much more abundant. This chain links TRBV19 with TRBJ1-5; D is unresolved. The CDR3 extends over 15 amino acids. With 7 bases removed from V and 3 bases from J, the gap between germline ends came to 16 bases. Germline loops: CDR1 LNHDA, CDR2 SQIVND (reference sequence). CDR3 DNA sequence: TGTGCCAGTACAAACCCCTCCAGGTCCAATCAGCCCCAGCATTTT. The encoded protein is CASTNPSRSNQPQHF.

This clonotype was recorded a few times. The gene calls are TRBV7-8 and TRBJ1-1; D is undetermined. CDR1 SGHVS and CDR2 FQNEAQ come from the germline V gene. There are 13 residues in the CDR3. V shed 4 bases and J shed 1 base, with 7 bases lying between them. CDR3 nucleotides: TGTGCCAGCAGCTCGAACCAGAACACTGAAGCTTTCTTT. Encoded protein: CASSSNQNTEAFF.

For this clonotype: A much larger clone sits a single nucleotide away, making a read error possible. The genes are TRBV11-1 and TRBJ1-2, with D perhaps matching TRBD1 (6 bases). Germline V gene lookup returns CDR1 SGHAT and CDR2 FQDESV (reference sequence). The length of the CDR3 is 15 residues. The CDR3 DNA follows: TGTGCCAGCAGCTTACGGACAGAGGCTAACTATGGCTTCACCTTC. It yields the protein CASSLRTEANYGFTF.

This clonotype was detected ten times or more. V and J are TRBV7-2 and TRBJ1-1, with a possible D match to TRBD1 (5 bases). Germline CDR1 is SGHTA and CDR2 is FQGNSA. The CDR3 extends over 13 amino acids. V shed 5 bases and J shed 3 bases, with 10 bases lying between them. The CDR3 reads CASSDMGDTEAFF. The DNA of the CDR3 is TGTGCCAGCAGCGATATGGGGGACACTGAAGCTTTCTTT.

This clonotype has only one observation. The V call is TRBV29-1, the J call TRBJ2-7; 10 positions match TRBD1. The CDR3 is made up of 13 amino acids. Germline loops: CDR1 SQVTM, CDR2 ANQGSEA. The J segment lost 4 bases and the V segment lost 3 bases, leaving 3 bases of the junction unmatched. CDR3 sequence: CSVEGQGLYEQYF. The CDR3 region has the DNA TGCAGCGTTGAGGGACAGGGGCTATACGAGCAGTACTTC.

The chain carries TRBV5-6 and TRBJ1-1, with D tentatively TRBD1 (5 bases). CDR3 length: 15 residues. CDR1 is SGHDT, CDR2 YYEEEE, per germline. The germline V and J ends were trimmed by 3 bases and 0 bases, with 12 bases remaining between them. DNA of the CDR3: TGTGCCAGCAGCTCATCGACAGACATGAACACTGAAGCTTTCTTT. This encodes CASSSSTDMNTEAFF.

The gene calls are TRBV2 and TRBJ2-7; D is uncertain. The CDR3 sequence is 15 residues long. Germline V CDR1 and CDR2: SNHLY, FYNNEI. V was cut by 0 bases and J by 3 bases, with 12 bases left in between. The DNA for the CDR3 is TGTGCCAGCAGTGAAGCGTGGTTAAAGTTCTACGAGCAGTACTTC. Translating gives CASSEAWLKFYEQYF.

This clonotype showed up many times. This sequence joins TRBV20-1 and TRBJ1-4, with D perhaps TRBD1 (5 bases). With 6 bases removed from V and 3 bases from J, the gap between germline ends came to 11 bases. The CDR3 has 13 amino acids. Germline V CDR1 and CDR2: DFQATT, SNEGSKA (reference sequence). CDR3: CSAPGAANEKLFF. DNA for the CDR3: TGCAGTGCGCCCGGGGCAGCTAATGAAAAACTGTTTTTT.

The gene calls are TRBV6-5 and TRBJ2-7, with D maybe TRBD2 (6 bases). The CDR3 totals 16 residues. V was clipped by 0 bases and J by 7 bases, with 19 bases between them. Germline-derived CDR1 and CDR2 are MNHEY and SVGAGI. In DNA form, the CDR3 reads TGTGCCAGCAGTTACTCCACCCGGGACTCATCGGGTGAGCAGTACTTC. Translation gives CASSYSTRDSSGEQYF.

The table lists this clonotype with a few counts. This chain links TRBV10-3 with TRBJ2-1; D may match TRBD1 or TRBD2 (5 bases each). The CDR3 is 13 amino acids. The germline V gene has CDR1 ENHRY and CDR2 SYGVKD. Trimming left V 5 bases short and J 6 bases short, with 11 bases between. CDR3 nucleotides: TGTGCCATCAGTCCGTTGAGGGGCAATGAGCAGTTCTTC. It yields the protein CAISPLRGNEQFF.

The chain couples TRBV5-4 to TRBJ1-1; D unclear. In germline, CDR1 is SGHNT, CDR2 YYREEE (reference sequence). CDR3 size: 14 residues. V gave up 0 bases and J gave up 4 bases, with 10 bases separating them. CDR3 residues: CASSLAVSSTEAFF. The CDR3 DNA sequence: TGTGCCAGCAGCTTGGCCGTCTCTTCCACTGAAGCTTTCTTT. The entire variable domain, with the rest obtained from reference TRBV5-4 and TRBJ1-1, is as follows: ETGVTQSPTHLIKTRGQQVTLRCSSQSGHNTVSWYQQALGQGPQFIFQYYREEENGRGNFPPRFSGLQFPNYSSELNVNALELDDSALYLCASSLAVSSTEAFFGQGTRLTVV.

The chain recombines TRBV19 with TRBJ2-1; TRBD2 agrees at 11 bases. The CDR3 runs 14 residues. Germline trimming cut 3 bases from V and 9 bases from J; bases unmatched to any gene: 4. The germline gives CDR1 LNHDA, CDR2 SQIVND (reference sequence). CDR3 DNA: TGTGCCAGTAGTATGGGGACTAGCGGACCTGAGCAGTTCTTC. Its protein is CASSMGTSGPEQFF.

At least ten counts were recorded for this clonotype. The CDR3 DNA reads as TGTGCCAGCGGCCGGGACGACGCCCTTTTTAGCAATCAGCCCCAGCATTTT. Its protein product is CASGRDDALFSNQPQHF. V gene TRBV7-8 combines with J gene TRBJ1-5; D may be TRBD1 (5 bases). In germline, CDR1 is SGHVS, CDR2 FQNEAQ. V shed 8 bases and J shed 0 bases, with 20 bases lying between them. The CDR3 spans 17 residues.

In its sample, this clonotype was seen once. The rearrangement joins TRBV19 to TRBJ1-3, with TRBD1 identical over 7 bases. Per germline, CDR1 LNHDA and CDR2 SQIVND (reference sequence). This CDR3 spans 13 amino acids. Germline trimming cut 7 bases from V and 9 bases from J; bases unmatched to any gene: 9. In DNA, the CDR3 is TGTGCCAGTATGGACAGGCCATATGGCACCATATATTTT. Amino acids: CASMDRPYGTIYF.

This clonotype has at least ten counts. This chain connects TRBV7-2 to TRBJ1-2; 7 bases are shared with TRBD1. Losses at the gene ends were 0 bases for V and 7 bases for J; bases not matched to a gene: 11. The germline V gene encodes CDR1 SGHTA and CDR2 FQGNSA. The CDR3 loop spans 16 amino acids. The CDR3, as DNA: TGTGCCAGCAGCTTAGCGGCGACAGGGTTGATGTCTGGCTACACCTTC. It codes for CASSLAATGLMSGYTF.

Only a few counts were recorded for this clonotype. The chain couples TRBV13 to TRBJ2-7; TRBD1 aligns across 7 bases. The junction had 6 bases not matched to a gene; V was cut back by 3 bases and J by 4 bases. The germline CDR1 and CDR2 sequences are PRHDT and FYEKMQ (reference sequence). The CDR3 length is 14 residues. This CDR3 is CASSFQQGLYEQYF. CDR3 coding DNA: TGTGCCAGCAGCTTCCAACAGGGGCTTTACGAGCAGTACTTC.

This clonotype came up a few times. This rearrangement joins TRBV4-3 to TRBJ1-6; no reliable D call. Trimming shortened V by 1 base and J by 5 bases, and 12 bases separated the two germline ends. This CDR3 has 16 amino acids. Germline V CDR1 and CDR2: LGHNA, YSLEER. The CDR3 loop reads CASSQVYPANNSPLHF. CDR3 DNA: TGCGCCAGCAGCCAAGTATACCCCGCTAATAATTCACCCCTCCACTTT.

This clonotype was counted between two and nine times. The chain recombines TRBV19 with TRBJ2-2; unclear D gene. Per the germline V gene, CDR1 is LNHDA and CDR2 is SQIVND (reference sequence). The CDR3 length is 14 residues. Trimming took off 0 bases at V and 4 bases at J, with 6 bases between the two ends. The DNA of the CDR3 is TGTGCCAGTAGTATAGAGCTAGGCACCGGGGAGCTGTTTTTT. Residues: CASSIELGTGELFF.

This clonotype was seen at least ten times. The chain carries TRBV20-1 and TRBJ2-7; 10 bases map to TRBD2. CDR1 is DFQATT and CDR2 is SNEGSKA in the germline V gene (reference sequence). Trimming at V came to 4 bases and at J to 0 bases, leaving 0 bases not matched to a gene. The CDR3 loop spans 13 amino acids. The CDR3 spells CSAIAGGSYEQYF. CDR3 coding DNA: TGCAGTGCTATAGCGGGGGGCTCCTACGAGCAGTACTTC.